A selection of T cell receptor beta chains follows, all from one sample in a study of T cell changes during pregnancy in multiple sclerosis. Sequencing was performed with immunoSEQ multiplex PCR; in TCRdb, only in-frame clones are kept and a portion is missing. The sample yields around 75,000 clones, 94% seen once. The source was CD4+ T cells from peripheral blood mononuclear cells, collected after pregnancy. These receptors were collected from a female donor with multiple sclerosis, enrolled in a pregnancy study. Each CDR3 is given with its conserved first and last residue. The D gene is left open where the match is weak. Expanded clones are given a class, and other clones once, few, many or no size at all.

v_call,j_call,d_call,clone_size,cdr3_nt,cdr3_aa
TRBV7-6,TRBJ2-6,NA,NA,TGTGCCAGCAGCTTAATTGGAGGAGTTGGGGCCAACGTCCTGACTTTC,CASSLIGGVGANVLTF
TRBV5-8,TRBJ2-7,TRBD2,NA,TGTGCCAGCAGCTCACCGGGACTAGCGGCATACGAGCAGTACTTC,CASSSPGLAAYEQYF
TRBV6-6,TRBJ1-3,NA,NA,TGTGCCAGCAGTCGCCAGGGGCCCACTGGAAACACCATATATTTT,CASSRQGPTGNTIYF
TRBV6-6,TRBJ1-4,TRBD1,NA,TGTGCCAGCAGTTACTCAGGGACAGCTAATGAAAAACTGTTTTTT,CASSYSGTANEKLFF
TRBV29-1,TRBJ2-7,NA,NA,TGCAGCGTTCAGGGCCCCTACGAGCAGTACTTC,CSVQGPYEQYF
TRBV28,TRBJ2-6,NA,NA,TGTGCCAGCAGTTTTCAGGTCTCTGGGGCCAACGTCCTGACTTTC,CASSFQVSGANVLTF
TRBV5-4,TRBJ1-4,NA,NA,TGTGCCAGCAGCTTGGGAACCGGGGAAAAACTGTTTTTT,CASSLGTGEKLFF
TRBV4-1,TRBJ2-7,TRBD2,NA,TGCGCCAGCAGCCAAGATCAACTTTTGCTAGCGGGAGGTCGCGAGCAGTACTTC,CASSQDQLLLAGGREQYF
TRBV7-8,TRBJ2-7,TRBD1,NA,TGTGCCAGCAGCTTAAAGATTGGACAGGCCCGCTCCTACGAGCAGTACTTC,CASSLKIGQARSYEQYF
TRBV28,TRBJ1-2,NA,once,TGTGCCAGCAGTTCCCTCGGGGGTCCGGGGGGCTACACCTTC,CASSSLGGPGGYTF
TRBV19,TRBJ2-5,NA,once,TGTGCCAGTAGTATAGTGGGACACGTACAAGAGACCCAGTACTTC,CASSIVGHVQETQYF
TRBV28,TRBJ2-4,TRBD2,NA,TGTGCCAGCAGGAAAGCGGGAGGCCGGGGCAAAAACATTCAGTACTTC,CASRKAGGRGKNIQYF
TRBV7-2,TRBJ2-3,TRBD2,NA,TGTGCCAGCAGCTTGGAACTAGCGGGAGGAACGCAGTATTTT,CASSLELAGGTQYF
TRBV10-3,TRBJ1-5,NA,NA,TGTGCCATCAGTGAGTCGAGGGTTAGCAATCAGCCCCAGCATTTT,CAISESRVSNQPQHF
TRBV13,TRBJ2-7,TRBD1,once,TGTGCCAGCAGCACCGGACAGGGGGGGGAGCAGTACTTC,CASSTGQGGEQYF
TRBV15,TRBJ1-1,NA,NA,TGTGCCACCAGCAGAGATTTGGGCGTGGACACTGAAGCTTTCTTT,CATSRDLGVDTEAFF
TRBV5-6,TRBJ1-2,NA,NA,TGTGCCAGCAAGGGGAGGTTACAGGATCTTAACTATGGCTACACCTTC,CASKGRLQDLNYGYTF
TRBV5-1,TRBJ2-2,NA,once,TGCGCCAGCAGCTTATCGGGTGAGACCGGGGAGCTGTTTTTT,CASSLSGETGELFF
TRBV11-2,TRBJ2-7,TRBD1,NA,TGTGCCAGCAGCCCTGCGAGACAGGGCCCATCCTACGAGCAGTACTTC,CASSPARQGPSYEQYF
TRBV5-1,TRBJ2-1,NA,NA,TGCGCCAGCAGCTTATGGAGCGGTAACGACAATGAGCAGTTCTTC,CASSLWSGNDNEQFF
TRBV29-1,TRBJ1-4,NA,NA,TGCAGCTACCGCCGGTCGAGCGGTGAAAAACTGTTTTTT,CSYRRSSGEKLFF
TRBV28,TRBJ2-7,NA,NA,TGTGCCAGCAGCTTACTAGCTCTCGAGCAGTACTTC,CASSLLALEQYF
TRBV5-6,TRBJ1-2,NA,NA,TGTGCCAGCAGCTTGTTAATGCGGGTTCTCGATGGCTACACCTTC,CASSLLMRVLDGYTF
TRBV19,TRBJ1-2,TRBD1,NA,TGTGCCACTACCCGATTTCCGGGACCAGGGGGTGGCTACACCTTC,CATTRFPGPGGGYTF
TRBV4-2,TRBJ1-2,NA,NA,TGTGCCAGCAGCCAAGAACAGGGCCCCTTTGATGGCTACACCTTC,CASSQEQGPFDGYTF
TRBV6-1,TRBJ2-5,NA,few,TGTGCCAGCAGTCACCCTACAGGTTACCAAGAGACCCAGTACTTC,CASSHPTGYQETQYF
TRBV29-1,TRBJ2-1,NA,NA,TGCAGCGTTTTGGTGAGCTCGAATGAGCAGTTCTTC,CSVLVSSNEQFF
TRBV5-1,TRBJ2-4,TRBD2,NA,TGCGCCAGCAGCTTGGGGGGACTAGCGGGAGGAATCAACATTCAGTACTTC,CASSLGGLAGGINIQYF
TRBV5-4,TRBJ2-2,NA,NA,TGTGCCAGCAGCGGGCGAACTAGCCCTGCAGGAACCGGGGAGCTGTTTTTT,CASSGRTSPAGTGELFF